This TCR beta chain originates from a study of shared clonotypes between healthy human individuals (dated by TCRdb to 2019 to 2021). With respect to the entire study: A couple of women and a few men aged 18 to 49 years were included in the cohort. Per donor, leukapheresis produced somewhere between about 0.94 and 9 billion PBMCs. To estimate repertoire size and how much clonotypes are shared between individuals, the study performed deep sequencing of blood TCR repertoires from about five healthy adults. To increase sequencing depth and limit assay-specific biases, TCR repertoire library preparation and sequencing were carried out by different laboratories using diverse techniques. For each donor, CD4 naive and CD4 memory were each run on three plates, CD8 naive on two plates, and CD8 memory on one plate.

What the study reported, not specific to this receptor: Pairwise subsampling indicated that sequencing depth was expected to affect the degree of clonotype sharing among donors. Clonotypes shared by all four sorted-subset donors showed higher generation probabilities than non-shared clonotypes. Naive subsets generally had larger estimated clonotype richness than memory subsets did. Sampling was restricted to blood, and TCR repertoires in tissues likely differ from the TCR repertoires found in blood. Rarefaction of sorted-subset datasets indicated incomplete sequencing despite the large sequencing depth. The small number of donors limited the genetic and exposure-history diversity represented. Sharing across a few donors was observed for around 5% of naive CD4, over 3% of naive CD8, roughly 2.4% of memory CD4, and roughly 0.43% of memory CD8 clonotypes.

CD8 naive samples were obtained by positive selection for CCR7 among CD45RO-negative cells, yielding a CD45RA+CCR7+ population from which TemRA cells were excluded. Healthy HIV-negative adults with no recently reported acute infections or vaccinations were included as donors. Only Caucasian adults living in Nashville, Tennessee, USA were represented among the donors. Blood was obtained by leukapheresis, after which PBMCs were separated by Ficoll-Histopaque density gradient centrifugation and cryopreserved in liquid nitrogen vapor phase. Analytical flow cytometry was used to check the purity and quantity of each magnetically sorted T cell population. Genomic DNA was isolated from every sorted fraction and measured by UV absorbance on a Nanodrop 2000c. As regards this clone: Its antigen is not yet known. Per-nucleotide qualities are absent, and no much larger clonotype sits a single base away.

Taken from the germline V gene, the CDR1 and CDR2 loops are SGHVS and FNYEAQ. At the junction V is shortened by 5 bases and J by 4 bases; bases outside the gene matches: 10. From cysteine to phenylalanine, the CDR3 is 16 amino acids long. CDR3 DNA only is kept here, 48 bases in frame from base 1. Using the deep immunoSEQ assay, TCR CDR3 regions were amplified from genomic DNA by multiplex PCR. Genomic DNA extracted from each cell subset was distributed evenly over all wells of several immunoSEQ 96-well plates, and each plate served as one replicate. For sorted subsets, each replicate PCR was loaded with 200 ng genomic DNA, equivalent to some 31,000 T cell genomes. Purified libraries were measured with a Qubit 3.0 fluorometer, size-checked on a Bioanalyzer 2100, and measured again with the KAPA Library Quantification kit. A separate single-read 150-cycle Illumina NextSeq 550 flow cell was used to sequence each immunoSEQ 96-well plate. The published analysis was carried out like this. Because only junctional sequences without quality scores were contained in the immunoSEQ output, filtering matching that applied to full-length reads could not be performed. Sequences were annotated with PyIR, a Python wrapper for IgBLAST v1.9, using IMGT germline references to assign V/J genes and CDR3. Reads with weak V/J assignments (E-value above 1e-6), missing CDR3, stop codons, out-of-frame junctions, or ambiguous translated residues were removed. A V3J clonotype was defined by an identical inferred V gene, J gene, and CDR3 amino acid sequence. Percentage overlap between repertoires was calculated by dividing the number of shared unique clonotypes by the size of the smaller repertoire. Repertoire richness was assessed with RTK rarefaction, the Chao1 estimator, and Recon v2.1 estimates of unobserved clonotypes. For all TCRbeta clonotypes obtained by the gDNA method from a few donors, generation probabilities were computed with OLGA. In its TCRdb copy, this immuneACCESS table keeps in-frame sequences only and misses some clones. Where compared with another copy, unresolved V genes explain less than half of these, and the others have no known cause. The V and J calls and the clone size are those of that table, but D and trimming were determined from the DNA. The sample records roughly 2 million clones, about 94% of which are singletons. About 1.1% of the sample goes to the ten largest clones.

The sequenced material came from naive CD8+ T cells sorted from blood. The cell subset or site label corresponds to: CD45RA+CCR7+. The receptor was isolated from a man between 18 and 35 years old in good health. This chain is built from TRBV7-6 and TRBJ2-1, with TRBD1 matching 8 junction bases. The CDR3 corresponds to CASSSTGGPDYNEQFF. The sequence in DNA is TGTGCCAGCAGCAGTACAGGGGGTCCGGATTACAATGAGCAGTTCTTC.